The present T cell receptor beta chain was sequenced within a study of cytomegalovirus exposure and HLA in healthy donors. General observations from the study: CMV serostatus was the only immune exposure information that was available. A prior analysis recorded that most TCR beta V segments were productive about 90% or about 30% of the time.

The PCR was carried out with 60 Vbeta primers and 13 Jbeta primers. Per the original data handling: Approximately 11 million shared chains were among the approximately 87 million unique TCR beta chains that a later analysis counted. The protocol was immunoSEQ multiplex PCR, while the TCRdb copy is restricted to in-frame clones and leaves out a portion. That table supplies the V and J calls and clone size; D and trimming were determined from the DNA. This sample has around 110,000 clones; approximately 70% occur once, and the top ten carry approximately 9%. As for this clone: No antigen is known for it.

This clonotype was obtained from a man aged 25-45 years in good health and CMV-seropositive. Sequencing was carried out using PBMCs.

CDR3 amino acids: CASSPRPLTGDEQYF. In DNA, the CDR3 is TGTGCCAGCAGTCCCCGACCTTTGACAGGGGACGAGCAGTACTTC. The chain uses TRBV6-5 and TRBJ2-7; 8 nucleotides agree with TRBD1. Germline V gives CDR1 MNHEY, CDR2 SVGAGI. This CDR3 comprises 15 residues. V shed 5 bases, J shed 5 bases, and the junction held 11 bases outside the gene matches.